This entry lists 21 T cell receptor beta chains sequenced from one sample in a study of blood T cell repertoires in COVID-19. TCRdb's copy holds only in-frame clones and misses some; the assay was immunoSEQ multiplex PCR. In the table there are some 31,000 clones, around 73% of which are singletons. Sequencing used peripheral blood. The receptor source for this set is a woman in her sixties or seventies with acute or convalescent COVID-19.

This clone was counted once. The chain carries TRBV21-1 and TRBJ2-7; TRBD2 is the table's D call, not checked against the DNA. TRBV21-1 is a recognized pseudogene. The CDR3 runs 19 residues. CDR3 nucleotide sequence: TGTGCCAGCAGCAATCCCCGGAGGGCTAGCGGGGGAAGCTCCTACGAGCAGTACTTC. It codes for CASSNPRRASGGSSYEQYF.

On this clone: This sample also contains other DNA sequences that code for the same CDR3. Written as DNA, the CDR3 is TGTGCCAGCAGTTTAGGGCCCAACACTGAAGCTTTCTTT. It translates to CASSLGPNTEAFF. This chain joins TRBV12-3 or TRBV12-4 and TRBJ1-1; no reliable D call. Trimming shortened V by 1 base and J by 2 bases, and 5 bases separated the two germline ends. The CDR3 is 13 residues long.

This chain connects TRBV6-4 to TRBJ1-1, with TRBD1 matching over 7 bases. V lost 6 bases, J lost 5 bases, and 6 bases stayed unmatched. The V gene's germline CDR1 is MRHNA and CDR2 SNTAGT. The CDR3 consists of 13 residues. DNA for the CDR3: TGTGCCAGCAGCGTTGACAGGGATACTGAAGCTTTCTTT. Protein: CASSVDRDTEAFF.

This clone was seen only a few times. CDR3 bases: TGTGCCAGCAGAGCAACCTACGAGCAGTACTTC. It codes for CASRATYEQYF. The chain has TRBV2 and TRBJ2-7; D uncertain. Germline values: CDR1 SNHLY, CDR2 FYNNEI. V shed 6 bases and J shed 2 bases, with 5 bases lying between them. There are 11 residues in the CDR3.

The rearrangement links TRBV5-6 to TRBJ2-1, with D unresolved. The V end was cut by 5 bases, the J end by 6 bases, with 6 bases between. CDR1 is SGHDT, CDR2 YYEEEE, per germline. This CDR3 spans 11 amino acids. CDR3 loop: CASSRVNEQFF. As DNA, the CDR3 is TGTGCCAGCAGTCGGGTCAATGAGCAGTTCTTC.

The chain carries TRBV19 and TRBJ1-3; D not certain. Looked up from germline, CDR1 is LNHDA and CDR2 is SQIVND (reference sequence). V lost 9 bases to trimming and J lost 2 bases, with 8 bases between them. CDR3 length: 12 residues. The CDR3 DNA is TGTGCCAGCGGGGAAGCTGGAAACACCATATATTTT. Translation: CASGEAGNTIYF.

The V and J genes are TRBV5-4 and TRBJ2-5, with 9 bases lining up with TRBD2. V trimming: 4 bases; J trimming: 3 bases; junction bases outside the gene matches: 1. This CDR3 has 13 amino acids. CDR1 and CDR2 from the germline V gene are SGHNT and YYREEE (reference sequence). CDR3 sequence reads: CASSRGGEETQYF. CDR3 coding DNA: TGTGCCAGCAGCCGCGGGGGGGAAGAGACCCAGTACTTC. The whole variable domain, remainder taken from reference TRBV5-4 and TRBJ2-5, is ETGVTQSPTHLIKTRGQQVTLRCSSQSGHNTVSWYQQALGQGPQFIFQYYREEENGRGNFPPRFSGLQFPNYSSELNVNALELDDSALYLCASSRGGEETQYFGPGTRLLVL.

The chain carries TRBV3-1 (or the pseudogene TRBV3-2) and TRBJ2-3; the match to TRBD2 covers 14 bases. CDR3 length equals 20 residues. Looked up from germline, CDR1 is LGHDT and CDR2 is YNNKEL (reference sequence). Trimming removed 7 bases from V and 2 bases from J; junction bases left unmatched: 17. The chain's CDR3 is CASTSTGLAGAHRNTDTQYF. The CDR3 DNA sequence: TGTGCCAGCACCAGTACGGGACTAGCGGGGGCCCACCGAAACACAGATACGCAGTATTTT.

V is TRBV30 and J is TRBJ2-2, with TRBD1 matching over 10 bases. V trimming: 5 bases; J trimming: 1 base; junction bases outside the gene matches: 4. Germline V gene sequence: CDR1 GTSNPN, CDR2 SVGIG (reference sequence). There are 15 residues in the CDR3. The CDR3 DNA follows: TGTGCCTGGGGACAGGGGGGACAGAACACCGGGGAGCTGTTTTTT. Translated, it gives CAWGQGGQNTGELFF.

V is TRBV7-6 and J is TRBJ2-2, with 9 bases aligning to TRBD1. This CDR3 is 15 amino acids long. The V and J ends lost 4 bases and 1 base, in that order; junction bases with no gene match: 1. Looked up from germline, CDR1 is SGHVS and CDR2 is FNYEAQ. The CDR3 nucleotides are TGTGCCAGCAGCTGGGGACAGGGGAACACCGGGGAGCTGTTTTTT. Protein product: CASSWGQGNTGELFF.

This chain's CDR3 is CASSQAGYGYTF. The DNA of the CDR3 is TGTGCCAGCAGCCAGGCGGGGTATGGCTACACCTTC. The chain combines TRBV3-1 (or the pseudogene TRBV3-2) with TRBJ1-2; D unresolved. V lost 3 bases and J lost 5, with 7 bases in between. The CDR3 is made up of 12 amino acids. Germline CDR1 and CDR2: LGHDT and YNNKEL (reference sequence).

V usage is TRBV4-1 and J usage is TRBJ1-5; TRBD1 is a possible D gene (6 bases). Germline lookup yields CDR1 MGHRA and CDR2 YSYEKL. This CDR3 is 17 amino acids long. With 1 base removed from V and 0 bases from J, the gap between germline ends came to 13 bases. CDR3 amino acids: CASSQGWDTYSNQPQHF. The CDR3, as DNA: TGCGCCAGCAGCCAAGGATGGGACACCTATAGCAATCAGCCCCAGCATTTT.

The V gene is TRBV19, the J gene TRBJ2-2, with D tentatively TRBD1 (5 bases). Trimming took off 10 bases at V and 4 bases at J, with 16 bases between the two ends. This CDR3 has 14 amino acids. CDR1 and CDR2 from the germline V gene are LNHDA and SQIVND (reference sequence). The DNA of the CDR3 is TGTGCCACCACCTCGGGCAGGGTCACCGGGGAGCTGTTTTTT. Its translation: CATTSGRVTGELFF.

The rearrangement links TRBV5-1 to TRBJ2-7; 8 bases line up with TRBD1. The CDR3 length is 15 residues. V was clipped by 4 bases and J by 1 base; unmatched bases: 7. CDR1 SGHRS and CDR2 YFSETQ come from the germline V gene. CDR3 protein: CASSPGGQNSYEQYF. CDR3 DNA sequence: TGCGCCAGCAGCCCAGGGGGCCAGAATTCCTACGAGCAGTACTTC.

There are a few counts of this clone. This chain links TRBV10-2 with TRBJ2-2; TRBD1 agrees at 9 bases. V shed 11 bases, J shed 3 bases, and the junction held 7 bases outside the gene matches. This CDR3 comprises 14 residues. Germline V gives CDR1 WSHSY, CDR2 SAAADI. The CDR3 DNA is TGCGCCGTCTCCGGGACAGGGCACACCGGGGAGCTGTTTTTT. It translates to CAVSGTGHTGELFF.

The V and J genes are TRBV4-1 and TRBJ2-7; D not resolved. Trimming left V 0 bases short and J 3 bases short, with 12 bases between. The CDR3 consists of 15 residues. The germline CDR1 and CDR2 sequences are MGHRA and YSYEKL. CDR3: CASSQEIQAYYEQYF. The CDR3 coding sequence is TGCGCCAGCAGCCAAGAAATTCAGGCGTACTACGAGCAGTACTTC.

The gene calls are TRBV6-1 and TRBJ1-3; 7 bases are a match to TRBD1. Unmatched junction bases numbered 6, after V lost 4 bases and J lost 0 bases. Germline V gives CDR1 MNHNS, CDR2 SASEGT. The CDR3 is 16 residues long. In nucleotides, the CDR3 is TGTGCCAGCAGTGCCCGACAGGGCCGCTCTGGAAACACCATATATTTT. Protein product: CASSARQGRSGNTIYF.

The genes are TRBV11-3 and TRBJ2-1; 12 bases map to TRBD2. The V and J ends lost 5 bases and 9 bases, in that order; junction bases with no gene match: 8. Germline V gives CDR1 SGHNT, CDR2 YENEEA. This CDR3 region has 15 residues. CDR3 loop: CASSNLAGGLGEQFF. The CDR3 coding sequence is TGTGCCAGCAGCAACCTAGCGGGGGGGCTTGGTGAGCAGTTCTTC.

The CDR3 loop reads CASSLYTGVGNQPQHF. CDR3 nucleotides: TGTGCCAGCAGTTTATACACGGGTGTGGGCAATCAGCCCCAGCATTTT. The gene calls are TRBV28 and TRBJ1-5, with D unresolved. Trimming shortened V by 1 base and J by 2 bases, and 12 bases separated the two germline ends. Looked up from germline, CDR1 is MDHEN and CDR2 is SYDVKM. The CDR3 contains 16 residues.

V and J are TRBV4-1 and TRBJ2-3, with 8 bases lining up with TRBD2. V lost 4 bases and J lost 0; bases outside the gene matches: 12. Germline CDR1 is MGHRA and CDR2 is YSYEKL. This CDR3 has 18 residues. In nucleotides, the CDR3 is TGCGCCAGCAGCCGAGAAAGGGCCCGGGGGGGAAGCACAGATACGCAGTATTTT. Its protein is CASSRERARGGSTDTQYF.

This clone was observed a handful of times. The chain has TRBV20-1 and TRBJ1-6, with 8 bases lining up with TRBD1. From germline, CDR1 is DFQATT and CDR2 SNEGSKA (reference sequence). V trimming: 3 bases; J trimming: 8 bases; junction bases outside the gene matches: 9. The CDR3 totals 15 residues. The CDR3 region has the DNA TGCAGTGCTAGTGGTCCGGACAGGGACCATTCACCCCTCCACTTT. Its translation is CSASGPDRDHSPLHF.